This record looks at one T cell receptor beta chain sequence and its context. This sample is drawn from a study of blood T cell repertoires in COVID-19. About the study: Samples came from the United States, Italy and Spain, spanning acute and convalescent COVID-19. PBMCs, B-cell-depleted T cells, or T cells provided the cDNA or gDNA that made up the material.

Original analysis: Estimation of nucleated cell counts was performed using reference gene primer amplification. TCRdb's copy holds only in-frame clones and misses some; the assay was immunoSEQ multiplex PCR. Clonal size and the V and J genes are those of that table, whereas D and trimming came from the DNA. Of about 220,000 clones in the sample, approximately 86% are singletons; the top ten hold less than 4%. Germline CDR1 and CDR2: SGHRS and YFSETQ. V was clipped by 0 bases and J by 2 bases; unmatched bases: 10. This CDR3 contains 17 residues. The source material was peripheral blood. This rearrangement joins TRBV5-1 to TRBJ2-5, with TRBD2 matching 7 bases. This clonotype was obtained from an elderly woman with acute or convalescent COVID-19. The CDR3 spells CASSLEARGGGQETQYF. DNA for the CDR3: TGCGCCAGCAGCTTGGAGGCTCGGGGCGGGGGACAAGAGACCCAGTACTTC.